This entry describes one T cell receptor beta chain. Original analysis: Estimation of nucleated cell counts relied on the amplification of reference gene primers. Profiling relied on immunoSEQ multiplex PCR, and the TCRdb table lists in-frame clones only, not all of them. V and J calls plus clone size are reproduced from that table; the DNA served to infer D and trimming. The sample has hundreds of thousands of clones; about 90% are singletons. The V gene's germline CDR1 is SGHRS and CDR2 YFSETQ. The CDR3 has 13 amino acids. The ends were cut back, 5 bases at V and 8 bases at J, with 11 bases in the middle. These data originate in a study of blood T cell repertoires in COVID-19. Whole-study context: Whether acute or convalescent, the COVID-19 samples came from the United States, Italy and Spain. Sources were T cells, B-cell-depleted T cells, or PBMCs; the material itself was cDNA or gDNA.

The sequencing sample was made of peripheral blood. The chain links TRBV5-1 to TRBJ1-6; a possible D gene is TRBD1 (5 bases). This receptor was identified in a man older than 75 with acute or convalescent COVID-19. CDR3 amino acids: CASRTQGDSPLHF. For the CDR3, the DNA is TGCGCCAGCAGAACCCAGGGCGATTCACCCCTCCACTTT.